This T cell receptor beta chain was sequenced during a study of Ad26.COV2.S vaccination and SARS-CoV-2 variants. About the research overall: Participant was drawn from the COV1001 Ad26.COV2.S trial arm. Study-wide points: Reported findings describe substantial breadth in spike-specific CD8+ and CD4+ T cell responses following vaccination. Among vaccine recipients, spike-specific TCR breadth exceeded that of placebo recipients.

Comment on this clone: Antigen unknown.

The treatment is: approximately 18 received Ad26.COV2.S at low or high dose, single or two shots; 5 received placebo; per-sample allocation not given. Sampling took place 63 days after the first vaccine or placebo injection. Based in Boston, the donor was an adult of 18-55 years. The data were produced by immunoSEQ multiplex PCR, yet TCRdb's version contains in-frame clones alone and is incomplete. The sample consists of some 500,000 clones, roughly 87% of them appearing once. The CDR3 runs to 15 residues. The germline V gene has CDR1 SGDLS and CDR2 YYNGEE. Between the trimmed V and J ends, which lost 3 bases and 0 bases, there was a span of 10 bases.

This chain connects TRBV9 to TRBJ2-1; perhaps TRBD1 as D (6 bases). The TCR was taken from a person aged 18-60 years who received the Ad26.COV2.S COVID-19 vaccine or a placebo. The sample was peripheral blood, taken in a trial of Ad26.COV2.S vaccine versus placebo. The CDR3 nucleotides read TGTGCCAGCAGCGCGCAGGGGAGCTCCTACAATGAGCAGTTCTTC. It codes for CASSAQGSSYNEQFF.